This T cell receptor (beta chain) is drawn from a study of CD8 T cells in ankylosing spondylitis. The study's findings and limits: A TCR beta motif of under 10 highly homologous variants seemed to mark ankylosing spondylitis blood.

TCRdb recomputed calls from the 5' RACE reads with MiXCR, one row per CDR3 protein. Here the sample spans 90,000 to 100,000 distinct CDR3 sequences, about 8.5% being singletons. V was shortened by 5 bases and J by 3 bases, with 8 bases between the two germline ends. The germline gives CDR1 SEHNR, CDR2 FQNEAQ (reference sequence). CDR3 length: 13 amino acids. Comments on this clonotype: The antigen remains undetermined.

Sequencing was performed on blood, either unsorted or a sorted T cell fraction (not recorded which). The chain is built from TRBV7-9 and TRBJ1-5; D is possibly TRBD1 (5 bases). This TCR derives from a male donor with ankylosing spondylitis or in good health (not recorded which). The CDR3 is CASSAGFNQPQHF. The CDR3 DNA reads TGTGCCAGCAGCGCAGGGTTCAATCAGCCCCAGCATTTT.